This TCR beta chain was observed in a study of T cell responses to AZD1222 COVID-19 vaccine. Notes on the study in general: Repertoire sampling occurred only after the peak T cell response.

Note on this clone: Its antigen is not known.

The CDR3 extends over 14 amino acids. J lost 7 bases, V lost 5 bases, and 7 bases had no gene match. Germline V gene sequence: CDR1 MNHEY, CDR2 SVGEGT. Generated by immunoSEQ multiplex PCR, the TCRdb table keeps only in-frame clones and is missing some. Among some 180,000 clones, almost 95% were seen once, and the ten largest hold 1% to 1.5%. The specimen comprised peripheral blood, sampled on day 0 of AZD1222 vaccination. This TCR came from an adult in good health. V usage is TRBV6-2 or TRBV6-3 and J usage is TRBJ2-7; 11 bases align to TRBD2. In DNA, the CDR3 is TGTGCCAGCAGTGAGCTAGCGGGGGGACTTGAGCAGTACTTC. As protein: CASSELAGGLEQYF.